This entry lists 7 T cell receptor beta chains sequenced from one sample in a study of Ad26.COV2.S vaccination and SARS-CoV-2 variants. Treatment defined: 15 to 20 received Ad26.COV2.S at low or high dose, single or two shots; roughly 5 received placebo; per-sample allocation not given. The study sampled participants on day 63 after the first vaccine or placebo injection. Produced via immunoSEQ multiplex PCR; TCRdb's table is partial and in-frame only. The table records hundreds of thousands of clones, roughly 90% of them present only once. Sample: peripheral blood, taken in a trial of Ad26.COV2.S vaccine versus placebo. Source of these receptors: a person aged 18 to 59 who received the Ad26.COV2.S COVID-19 vaccine or a placebo.

The chain carries TRBV29-1 and TRBJ2-3; D unresolved. Looked up from germline, CDR1 is SQVTM and CDR2 is ANQGSEA. This CDR3 has 14 residues. V dropped 6 bases and J dropped 4 bases, with 17 bases sitting between them. CDR3 nucleotides: TGCAGCGTAGGCCCCACCTCGGTCCCAGATACGCAGTATTTT. Protein sequence: CSVGPTSVPDTQYF.

The V and J genes are TRBV7-9 and TRBJ2-7; perhaps TRBD1 as D (6 bases). Germline assignment: CDR1 SEHNR and CDR2 FQNEAQ (reference sequence). V was trimmed by 1 base and J by 0 bases, leaving 10 bases between them. This CDR3 region has 15 residues. The CDR3 reads CASSLVGALSYEQYF. The DNA for the CDR3 is TGTGCCAGCAGCTTAGTGGGGGCTCTCTCCTACGAGCAGTACTTC.

This clone was observed once. The chain uses TRBV5-4 and TRBJ2-1, with D uncertain. V shed 5 bases and J shed 8 bases, with 8 bases lying between them. The CDR3 runs to 11 residues. The germline gives CDR1 SGHNT, CDR2 YYREEE (reference sequence). Written as DNA, the CDR3 is TGTGCCAGCAGATACCGGGATGAGCAGTTCTTC. Encoded protein: CASRYRDEQFF.

The rearrangement uses TRBV2 and TRBJ2-7; D perhaps matches TRBD1 (5 bases). Trimming left V 11 bases short and J 6 bases short, with 20 bases between. Germline lookup yields CDR1 SNHLY and CDR2 FYNNEI. The CDR3 runs to 13 residues. CDR3 sequence (DNA): TGTGCCTCTCAGCAGGGCAGGGTAGCCGAGCAGTACTTC. This sequence encodes CASQQGRVAEQYF.

The rearrangement uses TRBV11-2 and TRBJ2-7; D gene unclear. V lost 0 bases to trimming and J lost 1 base, with 13 bases between them. CDR3 length equals 16 residues. The germline gives CDR1 SGHAT, CDR2 FQNNGV. The CDR3 spells CASSLDPGSRSYEQYF. CDR3 sequence (DNA): TGTGCCAGCAGCTTAGATCCGGGTAGCCGATCCTACGAGCAGTACTTC.

As concerns this clone: One end of the junction fails to match germline, which may point to a read error. Different DNA sequences within this sample yield the same CDR3. The V and J genes are TRBV19 and TRBJ2-6; maybe TRBD1 (5 bases). Germline V lookup: CDR1 LNHDA, CDR2 SQIVND (reference sequence). The CDR3 extends over 15 amino acids. The CDR3 is CASSIDSSGANVLTF. The CDR3 DNA is TGTGCCAGTAGCATAGACAGCTCTGGGGCCAACGTCCTGACTTTC.

The rearrangement uses TRBV27 and TRBJ2-1; no clear D gene. Trimming cost V 1 base and J 3 bases, with 10 bases left between them. The CDR3 consists of 15 residues. CDR1 MNHEY and CDR2 SMNVEV come from the germline V gene (reference sequence). Here the CDR3 reads CASSLFGLGYNEQFF. As DNA, the CDR3 is TGTGCCAGCAGTTTATTTGGTCTGGGCTACAATGAGCAGTTCTTC.